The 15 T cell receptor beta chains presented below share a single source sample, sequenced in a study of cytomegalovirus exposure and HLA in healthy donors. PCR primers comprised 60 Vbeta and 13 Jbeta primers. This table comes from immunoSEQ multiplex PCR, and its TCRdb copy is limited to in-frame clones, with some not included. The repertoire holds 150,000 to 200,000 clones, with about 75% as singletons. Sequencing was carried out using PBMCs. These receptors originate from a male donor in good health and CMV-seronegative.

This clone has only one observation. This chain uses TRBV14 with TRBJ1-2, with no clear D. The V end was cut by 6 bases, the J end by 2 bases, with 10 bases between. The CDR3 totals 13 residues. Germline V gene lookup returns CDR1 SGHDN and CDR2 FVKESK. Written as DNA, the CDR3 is TGTGCCAGCAGGCCCCATCAGAACTATGGCTACACCTTC. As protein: CASRPHQNYGYTF.

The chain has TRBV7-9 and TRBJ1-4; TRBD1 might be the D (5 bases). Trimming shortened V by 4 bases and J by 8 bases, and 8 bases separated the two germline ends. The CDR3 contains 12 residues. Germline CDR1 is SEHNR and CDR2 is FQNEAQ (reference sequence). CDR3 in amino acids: CASSYGGEKLFF. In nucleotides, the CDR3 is TGTGCCAGCAGCTACGGGGGGGAAAAACTGTTTTTT.

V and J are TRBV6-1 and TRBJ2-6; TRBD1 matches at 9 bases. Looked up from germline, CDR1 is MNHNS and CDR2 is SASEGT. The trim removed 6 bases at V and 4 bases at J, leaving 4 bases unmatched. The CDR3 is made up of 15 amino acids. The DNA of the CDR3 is TGTGCCAGCAGCGACAGGGGGGACGGGGCCAACGTCCTGACTTTC. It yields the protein CASSDRGDGANVLTF.

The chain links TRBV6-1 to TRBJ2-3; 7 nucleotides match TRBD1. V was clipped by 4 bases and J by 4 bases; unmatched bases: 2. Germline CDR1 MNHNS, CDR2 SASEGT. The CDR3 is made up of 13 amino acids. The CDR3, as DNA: TGTGCCAGCAGTGTTCAGGGGGCAGATACGCAGTATTTT. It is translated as CASSVQGADTQYF.

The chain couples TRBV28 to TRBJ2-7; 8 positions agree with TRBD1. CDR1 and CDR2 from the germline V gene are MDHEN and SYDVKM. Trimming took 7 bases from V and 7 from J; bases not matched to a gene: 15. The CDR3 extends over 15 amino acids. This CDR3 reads CASKTLTGEVGEQYF. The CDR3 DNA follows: TGTGCCAGCAAAACTCTGACAGGGGAGGTCGGTGAGCAGTACTTC.

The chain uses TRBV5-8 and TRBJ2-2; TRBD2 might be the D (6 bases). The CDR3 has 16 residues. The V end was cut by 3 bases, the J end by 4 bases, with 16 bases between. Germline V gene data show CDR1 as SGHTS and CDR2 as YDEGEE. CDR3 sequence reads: CASSSKRAKGTGELFF. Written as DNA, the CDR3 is TGTGCCAGCAGCTCGAAGCGGGCGAAGGGCACCGGGGAGCTGTTTTTT.

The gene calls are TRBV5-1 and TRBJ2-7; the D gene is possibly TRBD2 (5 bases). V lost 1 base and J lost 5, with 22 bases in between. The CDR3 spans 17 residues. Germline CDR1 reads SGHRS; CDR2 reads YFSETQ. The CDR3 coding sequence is TGCGCCAGCAGCTTGAGGTCCAGATATCGAGGGTTCGACGAGCAGTACTTC. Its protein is CASSLRSRYRGFDEQYF.

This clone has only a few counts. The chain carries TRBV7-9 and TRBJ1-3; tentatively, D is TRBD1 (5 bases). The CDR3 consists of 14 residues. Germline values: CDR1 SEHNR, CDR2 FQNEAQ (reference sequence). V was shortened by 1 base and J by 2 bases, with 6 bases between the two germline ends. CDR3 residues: CASSLVGAGNTIYF. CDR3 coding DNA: TGTGCCAGCAGCTTAGTAGGGGCTGGAAACACCATATATTTT. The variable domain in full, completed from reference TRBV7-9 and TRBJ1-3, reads DTGVSQNPRHKITKRGQNVTFRCDPISEHNRLYWYRQTLGQGPEFLTYFQNEAQLEKSRLLSDRFSAERPKGSFSTLEIQRTEQGDSAMYLCASSLVGAGNTIYFGEGSWLTVV.

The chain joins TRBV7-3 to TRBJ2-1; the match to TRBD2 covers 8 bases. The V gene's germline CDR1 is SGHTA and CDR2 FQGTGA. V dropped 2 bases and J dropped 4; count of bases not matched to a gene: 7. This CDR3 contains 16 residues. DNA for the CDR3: TGTGCCAGCAGCTTACAAGCGGGGGCCGGGTACAATGAGCAGTTCTTC. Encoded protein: CASSLQAGAGYNEQFF. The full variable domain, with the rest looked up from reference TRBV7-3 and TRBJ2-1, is GAGVSQTPSNKVTEKGKYVELRCDPISGHTALYWYRQSLGQGPEFLIYFQGTGAADDSGLPNDRFFAVRPEGSVSTLKIQRTERGDSAVYLCASSLQAGAGYNEQFFGPGTRLTVL.

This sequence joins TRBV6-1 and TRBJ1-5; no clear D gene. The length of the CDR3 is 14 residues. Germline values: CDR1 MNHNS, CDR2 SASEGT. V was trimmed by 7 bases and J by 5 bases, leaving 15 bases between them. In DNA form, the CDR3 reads TGTGCCAGCATGGGGAGGTCGGGCTATCAGCCCCAGCATTTT. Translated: CASMGRSGYQPQHF.

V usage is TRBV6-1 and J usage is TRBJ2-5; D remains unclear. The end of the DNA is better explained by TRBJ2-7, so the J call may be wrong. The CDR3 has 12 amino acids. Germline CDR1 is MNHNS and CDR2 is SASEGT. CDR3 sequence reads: CASSRQVYEQYF. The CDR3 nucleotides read TGTGCCAGCAGTCGTCAGGTCTACGAGCAGTACTTC.

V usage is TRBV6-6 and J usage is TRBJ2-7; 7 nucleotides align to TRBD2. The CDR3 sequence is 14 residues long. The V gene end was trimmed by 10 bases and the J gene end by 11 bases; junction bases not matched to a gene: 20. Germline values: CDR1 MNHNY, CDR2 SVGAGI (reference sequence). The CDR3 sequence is CATKPGSTTSREYF. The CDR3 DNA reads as TGTGCCACCAAGCCCGGCTCTACGACTAGCAGGGAGTACTTC.

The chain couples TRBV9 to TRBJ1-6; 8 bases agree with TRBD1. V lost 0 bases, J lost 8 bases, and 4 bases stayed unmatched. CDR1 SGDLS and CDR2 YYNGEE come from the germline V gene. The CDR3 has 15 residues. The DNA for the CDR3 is TGTGCCAGCAGCGTAGGGCCAGGGGGCGATTCACCCCTCCACTTT. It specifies CASSVGPGGDSPLHF.

CDR3: CSVILAGNNEQYF. CDR3 sequence (DNA): TGCAGCGTTATCCTAGCGGGAAACAACGAGCAGTACTTC. This rearrangement joins TRBV29-1 to TRBJ2-7, with 9 bases lining up with TRBD2. The CDR3 spans 13 residues. The germline CDR1 and CDR2 sequences are SQVTM and ANQGSEA. V shed 5 bases and J 5 bases; nucleotides not matched to a gene: 7.

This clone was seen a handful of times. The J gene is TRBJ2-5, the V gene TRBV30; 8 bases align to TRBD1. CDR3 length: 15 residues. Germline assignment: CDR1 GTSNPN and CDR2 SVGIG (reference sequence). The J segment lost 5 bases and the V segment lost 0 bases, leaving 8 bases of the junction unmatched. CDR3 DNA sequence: TGTGCCTGGAGTGTACTCCAGGGGGCTGAGGAGACCCAGTACTTC. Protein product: CAWSVLQGAEETQYF.